This TCR beta chain was recovered during a study of cytomegalovirus exposure and HLA in healthy donors (dated by TCRdb to the late 2010s). About the study as a whole: According to a later analysis, one platform produced both the 120 validation repertoires and the 730 or so repertoires of the first cohort. The study aimed to test whether cataloging public T cell receptors could reveal signatures of past pathogen exposure. High-throughput TCR immunosequencing, statistical association of individual TCRs with disease status, and machine learning were combined to predict cytomegalovirus infection status. Along with the approximately 650-subject first cohort, a separate validation cohort of over a hundred different subjects was used.

General study outcomes and caveats: The study listed 150 to 200 TCR beta chains as associated with cytomegalovirus. The authors suggested that the approach could potentially be extended to other disease states and immunological phenotypes. In vitro tests confirmed that a few of the cytomegalovirus-associated TCR beta chains recognize cytomegalovirus antigens. In a later analysis, TCRs clustered in the first cohort were found to also tend to co-occur in the roughly 120 validation repertoires, with over 90% of cluster scores above 0. In both the original and validation cohorts, the classifier was reported to diagnose cytomegalovirus status with high specificity and sensitivity. A later analysis had no HLA typing for the validation cohort, so co-occurrence there was scored across all 110 or so repertoires. Across donors, most TCR sequences were observed very rarely, whereas some public TCRs were present in many individuals.

A remark on this clone: Its antigen specificity is not known. No base quality information exists; no much larger clone differs at one position.

Separate from the roughly 660-subject first cohort, the validation cohort of 90 to 150 subjects was the group to which the donors belonged. The CDR3 runs 13 amino acids, cysteine and phenylalanine included. The sequence is cut down to CDR3 DNA, 39 bases in frame from base 1. The library was generated by the immunoSEQ multiplex PCR assay. Concerning the study's data processing: To diagnose cytomegalovirus status from the catalog of TCR beta chain sequences, a statistical classification framework was built. Imported from immuneACCESS, the table was reduced by TCRdb to in-frame sequences with V and J called. These copies leave out some clones; in studies compared against another copy, an unresolved V gene accounts for under half, and the cause of the remainder is not known. The V and J calls and the clone size are those of that table, but D and trimming were determined from the DNA. Here the sample has around 230,000 clones; approximately 83% occur a single time. Of the sample, 1% to 1.5% falls within the top ten clones.

The clonotype originates from a woman aged 30 to 39 in good health and CMV-seropositive. Sequenced: PBMCs. This chain joins TRBV21-1 to TRBJ1-5. TRBV21-1 is described as a pseudogene. DNA sequence: TGTGCCAGCAGCAATGTATGTAGTTGGCCCCAGCATTTT. This encodes CASSNVCSWPQHF.